Listed here is a single TCR beta chain. The antigen is not known. The data belong to a study of cytomegalovirus exposure and HLA in healthy donors. Study results and limitations: Whilst most TCR sequences proved rare, a subset of public TCRs occurred across many donors.

The PCR used 60 Vbeta and 13 Jbeta primers. Sequencing used immunoSEQ multiplex PCR; TCRdb keeps in-frame clones, though not all of them. The sample lists roughly 160,000 clones; about 80% were seen once. The CDR3 is 13 residues long. The ends were cut back, 3 bases at V and 8 bases at J, with 14 bases in the middle. The germline CDR1 and CDR2 sequences are SGHNT and YYREEE (reference sequence). Sequencing used PBMCs. This TCR derives from a man between 35 and 55 years old in good health and CMV-seronegative. The chain links TRBV5-4 to TRBJ1-2; weak D call: TRBD1 (6 bases). The CDR3 sequence: CASSSEQGYGYTF. For the CDR3, the DNA is TGTGCCAGCAGCTCCGAACAGGGATACGGCTACACCTTC.